These 22 T cell receptor beta chains share one sample of origin, sequenced in a study of glioma-infiltrating T cells after dendritic cell vaccination. The data were produced by immunoSEQ multiplex PCR, yet TCRdb's version contains in-frame clones alone and is incomplete. In the table there are around 97,000 clones, 81% of which are singletons. Sequencing used blood, obtained before dendritic cell vaccination. Source of these receptors: a human donor with glioblastoma.

As for this clone: Other DNA sequences in the same sample also yield this CDR3. The gene calls are TRBV13 and TRBJ2-1; 12 bases are a match to TRBD2. Per the germline V gene, CDR1 is PRHDT and CDR2 is FYEKMQ (reference sequence). The ends lost 5 bases at V and 6 bases at J; junction bases unmatched: 5. The CDR3 has 15 amino acids. This chain's CDR3 is CASSRSSGGVNEQFF. The DNA for the CDR3 is TGTGCCAGCAGCCGATCTAGCGGGGGGGTCAATGAGCAGTTCTTC.

This clone has just a few counts. V gene TRBV10-3 combines with J gene TRBJ1-4; no clear D gene. CDR1 ENHRY and CDR2 SYGVKD come from the germline V gene. The CDR3 loop spans 13 amino acids. Deletions cut 9 bases from V and 2 bases from J, with 10 bases between. Here the CDR3 DNA reads TGTGCCATTACGGGAAGTACTAATGAAAAACTGTTTTTT. Protein product: CAITGSTNEKLFF.

This clone has a single count. The V and J genes are TRBV19 and TRBJ2-7, with D tentatively TRBD1 (7 bases). The CDR3 covers 16 residues. Trimming stripped 1 base from V and 4 bases from J, with 17 bases between. CDR1 and CDR2 from the germline V gene are LNHDA and SQIVND (reference sequence). The CDR3 here is CASSIVGGQVGYEQYF. As DNA, the CDR3 is TGTGCCAGTAGTATAGTGGGAGGACAGGTAGGTTACGAGCAGTACTTC.

This clone appeared a single time. The V gene is TRBV30, the J gene TRBJ1-1; weak D call: TRBD1 (6 bases). The CDR3 totals 11 residues. Germline lookup yields CDR1 GTSNPN and CDR2 SVGIG (reference sequence). V gave up 8 bases and J gave up 5 bases, with 12 bases separating them. The CDR3 protein is CARVRGTEAFF. The CDR3 nucleotides are TGTGCCCGGGTAAGGGGGACTGAAGCTTTCTTT. Drawing the rest from reference TRBV30 and TRBJ1-1, the complete variable domain is SQTIHQWPATLVQPVGSPLSLECTVEGTSNPNLYWYRQAAGRGLQLLFYSVGIGQISSEVPQNLSASRPQDRQFILSSKKLLLSDSGFYLCARVRGTEAFFGQGTRLTVV.

CDR3 nucleotides: TGTGCCAGTAGTCTAACAGGGTTGGTTGCTTTCTTT. Protein product: CASSLTGLVAFF. The chain has TRBV19 and TRBJ1-1; D is possibly TRBD1 (6 bases). The V end was cut by 5 bases, the J end by 11 bases, with 15 bases between. Germline values: CDR1 LNHDA, CDR2 SQIVND (reference sequence). The CDR3 is made up of 12 amino acids.

This chain connects TRBV12-5 to TRBJ1-1; D gene unclear. The CDR3 has 14 amino acids. V was cut by 2 bases and J by 1 base, with 8 bases left in between. Germline assignment: CDR1 LGHNT and CDR2 FRNRAP. As DNA, the CDR3 is TGTGCTAGTGGTTTGCCCCGACAGAACACTGAAGCTTTCTTT. Translated: CASGLPRQNTEAFF.

The V and J genes are TRBV7-2 and TRBJ2-7; possible D gene TRBD1, 5 bases. The CDR3 has 14 amino acids. Germline V gene lookup returns CDR1 SGHTA and CDR2 FQGNSA. V lost 1 base, J lost 2 bases, and 9 bases lay in between. Written as DNA, the CDR3 is TGTGCCAGCAGCTTAGTGACGGACACCTACGAGCAGTACTTC. It is translated as CASSLVTDTYEQYF.

The J gene is TRBJ2-1, the V gene TRBV4-3; TRBD2 aligns across 14 bases. The CDR3 totals 19 residues. Germline CDR1 and CDR2: LGHNA and YSLEER. Trimming at V came to 0 bases and at J to 7 bases, leaving 11 bases not matched to a gene. The CDR3: CASSQDGLAGGTTLNEQFF. The CDR3, as DNA: TGCGCCAGCAGCCAAGATGGACTAGCGGGGGGAACAACATTGAATGAGCAGTTCTTC.

This clone was counted a single time. V and J are TRBV11-3 and TRBJ2-7; tentative D call: TRBD1 (6 bases). Trimming took off 0 bases at V and 3 bases at J, with 15 bases between the two ends. The CDR3 covers 16 residues. In germline, CDR1 is SGHNT, CDR2 YENEEA. The CDR3 bases are TGTGCCAGCAGCTTAGATGGGGGCAGGGCGGACTACGAGCAGTACTTC. Its translation is CASSLDGGRADYEQYF.

This clone was counted between two and nine times. V usage is TRBV9 and J usage is TRBJ1-4; a weak D match, TRBD1 (5 bases). V shed 4 bases and J shed 6 bases, with 16 bases lying between them. The CDR3 is 15 residues long. Germline CDR1 is SGDLS and CDR2 is YYNGEE. Here the CDR3 reads CASSPPQGGDEKLFF. The CDR3 DNA reads as TGTGCCAGCAGCCCGCCCCAGGGAGGAGATGAAAAACTGTTTTTT.

The V and J genes are TRBV6-5 and TRBJ2-7, with a tentative D call TRBD1 (6 bases). Trimming removed 7 bases at V and 3 bases at J, with 16 bases between. The CDR3 length is 14 residues. Germline CDR1 MNHEY, CDR2 SVGAGI. The CDR3 reads CASTRGQFDYEQYF. CDR3 coding DNA: TGTGCCAGCACCCGAGGACAGTTTGACTACGAGCAGTACTTC.

This CDR3 reads CASSRQGEPYEQYF. The CDR3 bases are TGTGCCAGTAGTAGACAGGGTGAACCCTACGAGCAGTACTTC. The V and J genes are TRBV19 and TRBJ2-7, with TRBD1 matching over 7 bases. CDR1 is LNHDA and CDR2 is SQIVND in the germline V gene (reference sequence). V lost 4 bases to trimming and J lost 2 bases; unmatched junction nucleotides: 5. The CDR3 spans 14 residues.

The chain joins TRBV18 to TRBJ1-6; 9 positions agree with TRBD1. Germline V gives CDR1 KGHSH, CDR2 LQKENI. CDR3 length: 15 amino acids. Trimming removed 6 bases from V and 10 bases from J; junction bases left unmatched: 10. In DNA form, the CDR3 reads TGTGCCAGCTCTCGGGACAGGGATGGAGACTCACCCCTCCACTTT. This translates into CASSRDRDGDSPLHF.

V is TRBV11-3 and J is TRBJ2-1, with D possibly being TRBD1 (6 bases). Per germline, CDR1 SGHNT and CDR2 YENEEA. This CDR3 is 13 amino acids long. V lost 0 bases and J 10 bases, leaving 10 bases between the germline ends. The CDR3, as DNA: TGTGCCAGCAGCTTAGAGGCAGGGGAAGAGCAGTTCTTC. Its protein is CASSLEAGEEQFF.

The rearrangement uses TRBV7-9 and TRBJ1-4, with 10 bases lining up with TRBD1. V lost 5 bases, J lost 8 bases, and 5 bases stayed unmatched. CDR1 and CDR2 (germline): SEHNR, FQNEAQ (reference sequence). The length of the CDR3 is 14 residues. Written as DNA, the CDR3 is TGTGCCAGCAGCCTGGGACAGGGGAGAGAAAAACTGTTTTTT. Translation: CASSLGQGREKLFF.

The rearrangement uses TRBV19 and TRBJ1-1; no definite D call. Germline V CDR1 and CDR2: LNHDA, SQIVND (reference sequence). The CDR3 extends over 15 amino acids. V was cut by 2 bases and J by 1 base, with 11 bases left in between. DNA for the CDR3: TGTGCCAGTAGTATAATGGGCTTCGGGAACACTGAAGCTTTCTTT. Its protein is CASSIMGFGNTEAFF.

The chain couples TRBV5-4 to TRBJ2-1, with D possibly TRBD2 on 6 matching bases. The germline gives CDR1 SGHNT, CDR2 YYREEE (reference sequence). V lost 4 bases and J 6 bases, leaving 14 bases between the germline ends. This CDR3 has 14 residues. The CDR3 here is CASSGGVSRNEQFF. CDR3 coding DNA: TGTGCCAGCAGCGGCGGGGTTAGTCGCAATGAGCAGTTCTTC.

The CDR3 DNA is TGTGCCAGCAGCTTAGTAGTGATGGGGACAGGGGGTCTCGAGCAGTACTTC. Amino acids: CASSLVVMGTGGLEQYF. The chain links TRBV7-8 to TRBJ2-7; the match to TRBD1 covers 11 bases. The germline V gene has CDR1 SGHVS and CDR2 FQNEAQ. This CDR3 is 17 amino acids long. With 1 base clipped from V and 6 bases from J, the junction kept 11 bases outside the gene matches.

The chain employs TRBV9 and TRBJ1-1; D gene uncertain. Germline loops: CDR1 SGDLS, CDR2 YYNGEE. Trimming shortened V by 3 bases and J by 11 bases, and 17 bases separated the two germline ends. The CDR3 totals 13 residues. CDR3 in DNA: TGTGCCAGCAGCGGAGGGTCGCAAGTTTTGGCTTTCTTT. It codes for CASSGGSQVLAFF.

The CDR3 coding sequence is TGCGCCAGCAGCTTGGCTGAGAGGATCGGATACGAGCAGTACTTC. It encodes CASSLAERIGYEQYF. The gene calls are TRBV5-1 and TRBJ2-7, with D unclear. V lost 0 bases, J lost 4 bases, and 14 bases lay in between. Germline V lookup: CDR1 SGHRS, CDR2 YFSETQ. This CDR3 contains 15 residues.

This clone was seen ten or more times. The chain recombines TRBV6-6 with TRBJ1-6; a possible D gene is TRBD1 (6 bases). Germline V gives CDR1 MNHNY, CDR2 SVGAGI (reference sequence). Trimming took 6 bases from V and 7 from J, leaving 19 bases between them. CDR3 length: 16 residues. Here the CDR3 DNA reads TGTGCCAGCAGGCCACCAGACAGGCCAACAAATTCACCCCTCCACTTT. Its translation: CASRPPDRPTNSPLHF.

The chain has TRBV7-2 and TRBJ1-2, with unresolved D. The V end lost 2 bases, the J end lost 7 bases, and 23 bases lay between the germline ends. The CDR3 consists of 17 residues. Germline-derived CDR1 and CDR2 are SGHTA and FQGNSA. In DNA form, the CDR3 reads TGTGCCAGCAGCTTATCTATTCCGGCGCCACCTCGGGGTGGCTACACCTTC. This gives the protein CASSLSIPAPPRGGYTF.